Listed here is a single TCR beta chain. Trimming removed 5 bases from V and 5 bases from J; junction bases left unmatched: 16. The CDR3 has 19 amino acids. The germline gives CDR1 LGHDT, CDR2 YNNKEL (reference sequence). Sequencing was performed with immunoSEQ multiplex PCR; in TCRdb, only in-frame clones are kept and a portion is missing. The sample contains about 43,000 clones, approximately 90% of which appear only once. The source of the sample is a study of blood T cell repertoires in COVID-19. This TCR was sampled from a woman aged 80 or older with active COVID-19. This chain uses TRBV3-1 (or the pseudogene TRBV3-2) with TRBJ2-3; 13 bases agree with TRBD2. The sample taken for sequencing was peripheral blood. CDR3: CASSLGLAGARKRGDTQYF. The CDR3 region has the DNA TGTGCCAGCAGCTTAGGACTAGCGGGGGCCCGCAAGCGGGGAGATACGCAGTATTTT.